This T cell receptor (beta chain) comes out of a study of cytomegalovirus exposure and HLA in healthy donors. Study as a whole: Prior work identified 120 million or so unique TCR beta sequences in about 179 million T cells. In terms of ancestry, the Caucasian-associated cluster contained more than 65% of the approximately 420 genotyped donors.

Every donor was a healthy person donating bone marrow. PCR employed 60 Vbeta and 13 Jbeta primers. Some clones are missing from TCRdb's copy, which holds only in-frame ones; the method was immunoSEQ multiplex PCR. The sample records roughly 180,000 clones, 82% being singletons. Study-level findings and limits: TCR beta V- and J-gene trimming, according to a later analysis, was linked to a missense DCLRE1C variant.

A single count supports this clone. Antigen specificity is unknown. This TCR was recovered from a middle-aged man in good health and CMV-seronegative. The sample was PBMCs.

CDR3 in amino acids: CASSSGGVRGYTF. CDR3 DNA: TGTGCCAGCAGCTCGGGCGGGGTACGGGGCTACACCTTC. This chain connects TRBV5-5 to TRBJ1-2; D uncertain. V lost 3 bases, J lost 8 bases, and 14 bases lay in between. Germline CDR1 reads SGHKS; CDR2 reads YYEKEE (reference sequence). The CDR3 covers 13 residues.